This is a list of T cell receptor beta chains from one sample in a study of blood T cell repertoires in COVID-19. Using immunoSEQ multiplex PCR, the repertoire was profiled, and TCRdb retains in-frame clones only, with some absent. The sample gives 150,000 to 200,000 clones, 85% to 90% of which show up once; about 0.98% is in the top ten. The sequencing input was peripheral blood. These TCRs come from a man between 18 and 29 years old with acute or convalescent COVID-19. CDR3s leave out the opening cysteine and the closing phenylalanine or tryptophan.

J gene | V gene | CDR3 protein
TRBJ1-5 | TRBV29-1 | SVEDPRDSHQPQH
TRBJ1-4 | TRBV6-5 | ASSYSGGNEKLF
TRBJ1-1 | TRBV30 | AWSVARETEAF
TRBJ1-5 | TRBV29-1 | SVRVSGSNQPQH
TRBJ2-3 | TRBV7-6 | ASSSRGGADTQY
TRBJ1-4 | TRBV10-1 | ASNRRF
TRBJ1-5 | TRBV27 | ASSPGDWQPQH
TRBJ2-3 | TRBV9 | ASSVPGQGVSTQY
TRBJ2-3 | TRBV11-1 | ASSPHLREPDTQY
TRBJ2-4 | TRBV14 | ASSQGPGGPAKNIQY
TRBJ1-2 | TRBV6-5 | ASSYSGQGYYGYT
TRBJ1-1 | TRBV28 | ASSPFDRTEAF
TRBJ2-5 | TRBV3-1/TRBV3-2 | ASSQPVRQETQY
TRBJ2-5 | TRBV7-6 | ASSPRTSGGPQETQY
TRBJ1-5 | TRBV30 | AWSAGTYSNQPQH
TRBJ2-1 | TRBV2 | ASNQGQGPTNEQF
TRBJ1-2 | TRBV30 | AWGRDIYGYT
TRBJ1-5 | TRBV7-2 | ASSLVFRTGGYQPQH
TRBJ1-1 | TRBV5-1 | ASSETGGSEAF
TRBJ2-7 | TRBV30 | AWSDAREQY
TRBJ1-6 | TRBV30 | ACSGEGGLDNSPLH